Below, 16 T cell receptor beta chains from the same sample are listed, as sequenced in a study of T-cell memory formation after mild COVID-19. TCRdb reprocessed the 5' RACE reads with MiXCR, giving one entry per CDR3 protein. The data show approximately 250,000 distinct CDR3 sequences, roughly a sixth seen once. The sample comprised PBMCs or a T cell subset sorted from them (not recorded which). The source is a man younger than 35 who had mild COVID-19 (a few samples of this study predate the infection). Cell type and time point are not known.

This clonotype has only a few counts. The rearrangement uses TRBV11-2 and TRBJ2-3, with 7 bases matching TRBD1. The trim removed 8 bases at V and 2 bases at J, leaving 10 bases unmatched. The V gene's germline CDR1 is SGHAT and CDR2 FQNNGV. CDR3 length: 15 amino acids. The CDR3 spells CASDRGGPITDTQYF. CDR3 nucleotides: TGTGCCAGCGATAGAGGGGGCCCCATCACAGATACGCAGTATTTT.

This clonotype has at least ten counts. The chain joins TRBV9 to TRBJ2-1; D gene uncertain. Germline lookup yields CDR1 SGDLS and CDR2 YYNGEE. The CDR3 is 14 residues long. V was pared by 5 bases and J by 0 bases, with 9 bases between. CDR3 nucleotide sequence: TGTGCCAGCAGTGAAAAGAGCTCCTACAATGAGCAGTTCTTC. Translated, it gives CASSEKSSYNEQFF.

V and J are TRBV28 and TRBJ1-2; no clear D gene. V was clipped by 5 bases and J by 1 base, with 8 bases between them. Germline CDR1 and CDR2: MDHEN and SYDVKM. The CDR3 runs to 13 residues. The CDR3 nucleotides are TGTGCCAGCAGTAACGATCTTAACTATGGCTACACCTTC. Residues: CASSNDLNYGYTF.

This clonotype showed up just a few times. The chain has TRBV4-2 and TRBJ2-7; D uncertain. The CDR3 length is 13 residues. CDR1 is LGHNA and CDR2 is YNFKEQ in the germline V gene. The V gene lost 4 bases and the J gene lost 6 bases, with 13 bases spanning the gap. In nucleotides, the CDR3 is TGTGCCAGCAGCCCCCCGTTAGGATGCGAGCAGTACGTC. Translated, it gives CASSPPLGCEQYV.

This chain connects TRBV6-5 to TRBJ2-1; TRBD1 matches 10 bases. The ends lost 2 bases at V and 5 bases at J; junction bases unmatched: 6. Germline CDR1 MNHEY, CDR2 SVGAGI. The CDR3 covers 16 residues. The CDR3 DNA sequence: TGTGCCAGCAGTTACCGGACAGGGGGACTGCACAATGAGCAGTTCTTC. This gives the protein CASSYRTGGLHNEQFF.

The chain combines TRBV5-1 with TRBJ2-3; D remains unclear. Germline V lookup: CDR1 SGHRS, CDR2 YFSETQ. This CDR3 comprises 12 residues. The V gene lost 0 bases and the J gene lost 5 bases, with 4 bases spanning the gap. The CDR3 spells CASSLEKDTQYF. CDR3 in DNA: TGCGCCAGCAGCTTGGAAAAAGATACGCAGTATTTT.

The chain combines TRBV28 with TRBJ2-2, with TRBD2 identical over 8 bases. CDR3 length equals 17 residues. Trimming removed 5 bases from V and 0 bases from J; junction bases left unmatched: 8. Germline values: CDR1 MDHEN, CDR2 SYDVKM. In DNA form, the CDR3 reads TGTGCCAGCAGTCGGGGGGGACCCGTTACGAACACCGGGGAGCTGTTTTTT. Translated, it gives CASSRGGPVTNTGELFF.

The rearrangement uses TRBV10-3 and TRBJ2-7, with no clear D. This CDR3 has 14 residues. Germline CDR1 ENHRY, CDR2 SYGVKD. Trimming took 10 bases from V and 3 from J, leaving 19 bases between them. Here the CDR3 reads CATLPPGVGYEQYF. CDR3 DNA: TGTGCCACCCTGCCTCCCGGAGTGGGCTACGAGCAGTACTTC.

Of note for this clonotype: The CDR3 end shows no conserved phenylalanine or tryptophan, and so a read error is likely. The chain is built from TRBV28 and TRBJ2-7; D is unclear. V shed 6 bases and J shed 0 bases, with 9 bases lying between them. The CDR3 contains 13 residues. In germline, CDR1 is MDHEN, CDR2 SYDVKM. CDR3 sequence: CASRSGSSYEQYC. Written as DNA, the CDR3 is TGTGCCAGCAGATCCGGGTCCTCCTACGAGCAGTACTGC.

The sample holds a few counts of this clonotype. The V call is TRBV20-1, the J call TRBJ2-2, with D unclear. CDR1 and CDR2 from the germline V gene are DFQATT and SNEGSKA (reference sequence). This CDR3 is 14 amino acids long. Trimming took 5 bases from V and 2 from J, leaving 12 bases between them. The CDR3 loop is CSAGMDYNTGELFF. In DNA form, the CDR3 reads TGCAGTGCTGGGATGGATTATAACACCGGGGAGCTGTTTTTT.

V gene TRBV7-3 combines with J gene TRBJ2-1, with 9 bases fitting TRBD2. The trim removed 5 bases at V and 7 bases at J, leaving 9 bases unmatched. Germline V gives CDR1 SGHTA, CDR2 FQGTGA. The CDR3 runs to 15 residues. CDR3 sequence: CASSLEAGGWNEQFF. The CDR3 region has the DNA TGTGCCAGCAGCCTTGAGGCGGGGGGGTGGAATGAGCAGTTCTTC.

This clonotype has more than one count but fewer than ten. The chain is built from TRBV7-2 and TRBJ2-7, with a tentative D call TRBD2 (5 bases). Germline V lookup: CDR1 SGHTA, CDR2 FQGNSA. This CDR3 contains 13 residues. Trimming removed 10 bases at V and 0 bases at J, with 13 bases between. The CDR3 DNA is TGTGCCACTGACGGACTGAGCTCCTACGAGCAGTACTTC. It translates to CATDGLSSYEQYF.

The chain joins TRBV12-3 or TRBV12-4 to TRBJ1-5, with unresolved D. The CDR3 consists of 14 residues. Trimming took off 1 base at V and 4 bases at J, with 8 bases between the two ends. CDR3 in DNA: TGTGCCAGCAGTTTAGGACAAGCTAATCAGCCCCAGCATTTT. Translating it yields CASSLGQANQPQHF.

The rearrangement joins TRBV18 to TRBJ2-1; no reliable D call. CDR1 and CDR2 (germline): KGHSH, LQKENI. The CDR3 extends over 14 amino acids. The ends were cut back, 2 bases at V and 4 bases at J, with 9 bases in the middle. The CDR3 coding sequence is TGTGCCAGCTCACCATCGACACCATACAATGAGCAGTTCTTC. The encoded protein is CASSPSTPYNEQFF. Variable domain in full (rest from reference TRBV18 and TRBJ2-1): NAGVMQNPRHLVRRRGQEARLRCSPMKGHSHVYWYRQLPEEGLKFMVYLQKENIIDESGMPKERFSAEFPKEGPSILRIQQVVRGDSAAYFCASSPSTPYNEQFFGPGTRLTVL.

This clonotype was detected ten times or more. V and J are TRBV4-1 and TRBJ2-4; the D gene is possibly TRBD1 (6 bases). V dropped 4 bases and J dropped 7 bases, with 17 bases sitting between them. Germline loops: CDR1 MGHRA, CDR2 YSYEKL. CDR3 length: 15 residues. The DNA of the CDR3 is TGCGCCAGCAGCCGAACCCAGGGGCTGAACAACATTCAGTACTTC. Translating gives CASSRTQGLNNIQYF.

This clonotype was detected many times. The chain carries TRBV15 and TRBJ2-1; 7 positions agree with TRBD2. J was trimmed by 9 bases and V by 0 bases; bases with no gene match: 8. Germline V gives CDR1 LNHNV, CDR2 YYDKDF (reference sequence). The length of the CDR3 is 15 residues. CDR3: CATSRDSAAGFEQFF. The CDR3 DNA sequence: TGTGCCACCAGCAGAGACTCCGCAGCGGGGTTTGAGCAGTTCTTC.